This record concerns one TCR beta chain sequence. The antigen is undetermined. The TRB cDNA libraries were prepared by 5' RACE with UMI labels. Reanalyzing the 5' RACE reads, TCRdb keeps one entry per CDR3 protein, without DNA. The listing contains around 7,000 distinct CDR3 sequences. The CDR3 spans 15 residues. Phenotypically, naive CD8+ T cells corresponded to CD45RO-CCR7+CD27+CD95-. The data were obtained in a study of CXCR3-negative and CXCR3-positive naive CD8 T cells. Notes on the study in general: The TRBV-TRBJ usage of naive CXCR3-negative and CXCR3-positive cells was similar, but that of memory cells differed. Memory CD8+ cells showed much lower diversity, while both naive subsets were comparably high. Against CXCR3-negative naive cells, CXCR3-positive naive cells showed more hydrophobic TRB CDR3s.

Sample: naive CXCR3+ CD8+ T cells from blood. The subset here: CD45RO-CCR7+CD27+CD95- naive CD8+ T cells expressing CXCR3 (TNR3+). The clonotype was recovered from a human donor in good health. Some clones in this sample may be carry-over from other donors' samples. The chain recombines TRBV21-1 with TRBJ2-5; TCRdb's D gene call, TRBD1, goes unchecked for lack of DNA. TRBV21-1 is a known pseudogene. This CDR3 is CASSTAGETQETQYF.